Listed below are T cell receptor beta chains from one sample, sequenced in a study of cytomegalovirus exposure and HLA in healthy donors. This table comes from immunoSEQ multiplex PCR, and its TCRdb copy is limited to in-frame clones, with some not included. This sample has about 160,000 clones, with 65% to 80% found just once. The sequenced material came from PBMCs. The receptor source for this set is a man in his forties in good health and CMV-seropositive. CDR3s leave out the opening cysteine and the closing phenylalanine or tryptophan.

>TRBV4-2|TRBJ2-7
ASSQDPGRGSYEQY
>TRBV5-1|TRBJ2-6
ASSLGEGSGANVLT
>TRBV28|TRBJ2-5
ASSSLGRRETQY
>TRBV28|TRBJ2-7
ASIQSGTGTYEQY
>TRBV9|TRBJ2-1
ASSTQLAGGYNEQF
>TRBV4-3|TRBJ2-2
ASSQDPLRSGELF
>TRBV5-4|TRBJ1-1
ASSFGRGNTEAF
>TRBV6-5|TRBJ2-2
ASSRQGAGELF
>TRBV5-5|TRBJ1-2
ASSFTQGNYGYT
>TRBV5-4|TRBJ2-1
ASTVDFTRDNEQF
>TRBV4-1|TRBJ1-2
ASSQDIPSSGYT
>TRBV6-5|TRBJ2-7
ASRTGQGTPYEQY
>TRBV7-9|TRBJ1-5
ASSGGGVGHQPQH
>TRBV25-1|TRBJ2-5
ASSESLGTEETQY
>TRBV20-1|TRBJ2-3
SRLGTDTQY
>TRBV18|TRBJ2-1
ASSQSSGVITANEQF
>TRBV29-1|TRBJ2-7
SVALASLAGRYEQY
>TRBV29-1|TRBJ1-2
SVWDSGTGGGYT
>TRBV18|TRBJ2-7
ATRGQFYEQY
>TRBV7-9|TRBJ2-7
SSSAGTSGDYEQY
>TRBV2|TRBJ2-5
ATTQGLAEIGTQY
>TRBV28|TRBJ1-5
ASSLVVSQPQH
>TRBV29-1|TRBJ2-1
SVVPSRREVSSYNEQF
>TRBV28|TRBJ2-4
ASSLQGFETKNIQY
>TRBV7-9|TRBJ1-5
ASSLGQSNQPQH
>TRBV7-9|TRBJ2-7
ASSLYRDSPEQY
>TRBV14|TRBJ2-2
ASSQESYTGELF
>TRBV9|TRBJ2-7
ASSVGSGGYEQY
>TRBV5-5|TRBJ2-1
ASSLSPGGSEQF